This TCR beta chain was retrieved from a study of graft-versus-host responses after intestinal transplantation. The wider study: Anti-thymocyte globulin induction, then tacrolimus and steroids for about three years, went to all recipients.

With regard to this clone: The antigen is unknown.

TCRdb's copy holds only in-frame clones and misses some; the assay was immunoSEQ multiplex PCR. The sample includes under 95,000 clones, 80% to 90% seen only once; the top ten take nearly 2.5%. Germline values: CDR1 MRHNA, CDR2 SNTAGT. This CDR3 region has 17 residues. J lost 4 bases, V lost 2 bases, and 11 bases had no gene match. Study-level points and caveats: Recipient bone marrow held GvH clones, some seen earlier in ileum or blood. Early after transplant, HvG declines were associated with peak levels of circulating GvH clones.

This sample comprised unstimulated CD8+ T cells sorted from spleen or lymph node cells, obtained before intestinal transplant. The receptor comes from a human donor who received an intestinal transplant. V usage is TRBV6-4 and J usage is TRBJ2-1; 7 bases line up with TRBD2. This CDR3 reads CASSDPGGESGYNEQFF. CDR3 in DNA: TGTGCCAGCAGTGACCCGGGGGGAGAGTCGGGGTACAATGAGCAGTTCTTC.